These 13 T cell receptor beta chains were sequenced from one sample in a study of T-cell reconstitution after alpha-beta-depleted transplantation in children. During its preparation, the TCRbeta library received unique molecular identifiers. TCRdb re-derived calls from the PCR reads in MiXCR, one entry per CDR3 protein. The sample records 100,000 to 120,000 distinct CDR3 sequences, 5% to 7% being singletons. The sample consisted of PBMCs, mostly from graft donor cells, taken 360 days after TCRalphabeta/CD19-depleted stem cell transplant. These receptors were taken from a male patient between 2 and 15 years old who had a stem cell transplant for acute lymphoblastic leukemia, so the T cells may come from the graft donor.

The V gene is TRBV18, the J gene TRBJ2-3, with 7 bases matching TRBD1. There are 15 residues in the CDR3. Germline V lookup: CDR1 KGHSH, CDR2 LQKENI. Trimming took 2 bases from V and 6 from J; bases not matched to a gene: 8. The CDR3 coding sequence is TGTGCCAGCTCACCATACCCCCCGGACAGGGATACGCAGTATTTT. Encoded protein: CASSPYPPDRDTQYF.

The chain recombines TRBV5-4 with TRBJ2-1; 8 nucleotides line up with TRBD2. The J segment lost 12 bases and the V segment lost 3 bases, leaving 2 bases of the junction unmatched. This CDR3 comprises 11 residues. CDR1 and CDR2 from the germline V gene are SGHNT and YYREEE (reference sequence). In DNA form, the CDR3 reads TGTGCCAGCAGCTCTGCGGGGGGGCAGTTCTTC. Translating gives CASSSAGGQFF.

This clonotype was found many times. The rearrangement links TRBV12-3 or TRBV12-4 to TRBJ1-3; no clear D. Trimming took 5 bases from V and 1 from J, leaving 9 bases between them. This CDR3 has 14 residues. The DNA of the CDR3 is TGTGCCAGCAGTCCGTCAGGATCTGGAAACACCATATATTTT. Translation: CASSPSGSGNTIYF.

The table lists this clonotype with many counts. The chain couples TRBV11-2 to TRBJ2-3, with TRBD1 matching 10 bases. This CDR3 is 15 amino acids long. J was trimmed by 3 bases and V by 5 bases; bases with no gene match: 5. Germline-derived CDR1 and CDR2 are SGHAT and FQNNGV. CDR3 nucleotides: TGTGCCAGCAGCCCCCGGACAGGGGGAACAGATACGCAGTATTTT. It codes for CASSPRTGGTDTQYF.

This clonotype was detected ten times or more. The rearrangement joins TRBV11-2 to TRBJ2-3; D call uncertain. CDR3 length: 13 amino acids. The V end was cut by 6 bases, the J end by 1 base, with 8 bases between. CDR1 and CDR2 from the germline V gene are SGHAT and FQNNGV. CDR3 sequence reads: CASSSGGTDTQYF. CDR3 bases: TGTGCCAGCAGTTCCGGAGGCACAGATACGCAGTATTTT.

At least ten counts were recorded for this clonotype. The CDR3 DNA is TGCGCCAGCAGCCAAGATCCGGGTCGGAGCTCCTACGAGCAGTACTTC. Its translation: CASSQDPGRSSYEQYF. This chain uses TRBV4-3 with TRBJ2-7; D not resolved. The CDR3 is 16 residues long. V was trimmed by 0 bases and J by 0 bases, leaving 12 bases between them. Germline loops: CDR1 LGHNA, CDR2 YSLEER.

This clonotype was detected ten times or more. The rearrangement links TRBV5-6 to TRBJ2-3; D call uncertain. The CDR3 consists of 13 residues. V was shortened by 1 base and J by 2 bases, with 5 bases between the two germline ends. Germline CDR1 SGHDT, CDR2 YYEEEE. This CDR3 is CASSLTVTDTQYF. The CDR3, as DNA: TGTGCCAGCAGCTTGACCGTCACAGATACGCAGTATTTT.

This clonotype was counted at least ten times. The J gene is TRBJ2-3, the V gene TRBV25-1, with D tentatively TRBD1 or TRBD2 (5 bases each). Germline V lookup: CDR1 MGHDK, CDR2 SYGVNS. V lost 3 bases and J 0 bases, leaving 13 bases between the germline ends. The length of the CDR3 is 16 residues. CDR3 residues: CASSEGPSSSTDTQYF. CDR3 DNA: TGTGCCAGCAGTGAGGGACCTTCATCTAGCACAGATACGCAGTATTTT.

This clonotype was seen at least ten times. The rearrangement joins TRBV10-3 to TRBJ2-7; 7 bases line up with TRBD2. The CDR3 consists of 14 residues. Germline V gene data show CDR1 as ENHRY and CDR2 as SYGVKD. V lost 4 bases, J lost 2 bases, and 5 bases stayed unmatched. The CDR3 DNA follows: TGTGCCATCAGTGGGAGCGGGAAAGCCTACGAGCAGTACTTC. As protein: CAISGSGKAYEQYF.

This clonotype was seen ten or more times. The chain joins TRBV5-1 to TRBJ2-7, with 8 bases matching TRBD1. CDR1 and CDR2 from the germline V gene are SGHRS and YFSETQ. The CDR3 spans 15 residues. V was pared by 1 base and J by 2 bases, with 5 bases of the junction left unmatched. CDR3 protein: CASSLIWTGPYEQYF. In DNA, the CDR3 is TGCGCCAGCAGCTTGATATGGACAGGGCCCTACGAGCAGTACTTC.

This clonotype was recorded many times. V is TRBV9 and J is TRBJ2-1; 7 positions agree with TRBD2. The CDR3 length is 16 residues. Germline trimming cut 0 bases from V and 0 bases from J; bases unmatched to any gene: 3. Germline values: CDR1 SGDLS, CDR2 YYNGEE. The CDR3 bases are TGTGCCAGCAGCGTAGGGCTAGCGGCCTCCTACAATGAGCAGTTCTTC. It codes for CASSVGLAASYNEQFF.

This clonotype appeared many times. CDR3 coding DNA: TGTGCCAGCAGCGTAGCTACCGGGACAGCGATTACCTACAATGAGCAGTTCTTC. Encoded protein: CASSVATGTAITYNEQFF. The V and J genes are TRBV9 and TRBJ2-1; 7 nucleotides line up with TRBD1. The CDR3 loop spans 18 amino acids. V lost 0 bases, J lost 2 bases, and 11 bases stayed unmatched. Germline CDR1 reads SGDLS; CDR2 reads YYNGEE.

This clonotype was seen only a few times. This sequence joins TRBV7-6 and TRBJ2-5; D is ambiguous. Germline CDR1 SGHVS, CDR2 FNYEAQ. Trimming removed 5 bases from V and 1 base from J, with 26 bases in between. This CDR3 is 19 amino acids long. The CDR3 region has the DNA TGTGCCAGCAGCCCCTACTTAGACCGCCGTGTCGTAGCCCAAGAGACCCAGTACTTC. Translation gives CASSPYLDRRVVAQETQYF.